This T cell receptor beta chain was sequenced during a study of T cells in localized non-small cell lung cancer. The repertoire was sequenced with immunoSEQ multiplex PCR; TCRdb's copy has only in-frame clones and lacks some. The sample has roughly 1,800 clones, 21% seen once. Notes on this clone: The antigen is undetermined.

Study-wide results and limits: Uninvolved adjacent lung showed higher T cell clonality than tumor. Among the top 100 tumor clones, a median around 57 appeared in adjacent lung. Higher T cell density in the blood was associated with longer overall survival, whereas higher adjacent-lung clonality associated with shorter survival.

J was trimmed by 0 bases and V by 4 bases; bases with no gene match: 3. The CDR3 contains 14 residues. Germline V CDR1 and CDR2: SGHRS, YFSETQ. The TCR was taken from a male donor aged 60 or older with stage II lung adenocarcinoma. J is TRBJ1-1 and V is TRBV5-1, with 7 bases fitting TRBD1. This specimen consisted of lung tumor tissue, obtained before any cancer treatment. The CDR3 spells CASSPGTVNTEAFF. The CDR3 DNA is TGCGCCAGCAGCCCGGGGACAGTGAACACTGAAGCTTTCTTT.